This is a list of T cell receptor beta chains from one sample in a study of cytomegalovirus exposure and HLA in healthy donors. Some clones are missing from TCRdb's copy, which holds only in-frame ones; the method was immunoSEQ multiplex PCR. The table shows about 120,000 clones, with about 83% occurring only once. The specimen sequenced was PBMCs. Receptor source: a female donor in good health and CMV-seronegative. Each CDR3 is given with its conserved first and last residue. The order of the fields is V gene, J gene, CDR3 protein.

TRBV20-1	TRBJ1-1	CSARGQGHTFF
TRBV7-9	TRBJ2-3	CASSAVERATDTQYF
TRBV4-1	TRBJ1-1	CASSHGIGQPLEAFF
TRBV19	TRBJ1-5	CASSEQGYSNQPQHF
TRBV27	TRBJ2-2	CASSLLPPRELFF
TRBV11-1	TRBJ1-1	CASSRGTGGESFF
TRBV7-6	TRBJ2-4	CASSLRDKDDIQYF
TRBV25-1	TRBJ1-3	CASRGNTIYF
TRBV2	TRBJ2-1	CASSDQGQGFGEQFF
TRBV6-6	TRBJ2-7	CASSYRTRDEQYF
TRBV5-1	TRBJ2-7	CASSLGGGYEQYF
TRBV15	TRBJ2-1	CATSRDRGQGNEQFF
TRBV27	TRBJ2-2	CASSLVRGGELFF
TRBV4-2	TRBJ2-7	CASSQDRAGASYEQYF
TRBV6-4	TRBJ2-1	CASSAVAGGYDEQFF
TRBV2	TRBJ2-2	CASSETGNTGELFF
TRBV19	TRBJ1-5	CASLEGGGVNQPQHF
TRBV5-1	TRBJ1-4	CASSLEGQSNEKLFF
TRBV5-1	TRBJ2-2	CASSLGAGVNTGELFF
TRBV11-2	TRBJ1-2	CASSARPGQGSYGYTF
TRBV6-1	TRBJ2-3	CASSATTSGGTDTQYF
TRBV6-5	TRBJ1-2	CASSEGPDAYTF
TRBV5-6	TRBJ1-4	CASSPPLGGRRNEKLFF
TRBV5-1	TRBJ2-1	CASSLALSTGSEQFF
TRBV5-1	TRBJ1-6	CASSLGGRDNSPLHF
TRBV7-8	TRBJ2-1	CASSLYGGATGDNEQFF
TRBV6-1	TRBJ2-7	CASSEGGQGPYEQYF
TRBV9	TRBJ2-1	CASSALGGPYNEQFF
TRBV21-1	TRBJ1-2	CASSKVWGDGYGYTF
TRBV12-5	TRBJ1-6	CASGLGQGDSPLHF
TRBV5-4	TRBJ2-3	CASSARTSGADTQYF
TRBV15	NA	CATSRAQGYEQYF
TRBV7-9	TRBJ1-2	CASSRTDYGYTF
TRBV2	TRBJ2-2	CASREGTGELFF
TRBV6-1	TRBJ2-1	CASSDEGPSYNEQFF
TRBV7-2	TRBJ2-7	CASSLAPSGDSYEQYF
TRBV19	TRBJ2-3	CASSFRTSGSTDTQYF
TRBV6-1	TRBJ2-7	CASSERASSYEQYF
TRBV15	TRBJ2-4	CATSSKRLAGQNIQYF
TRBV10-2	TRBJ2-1	CASTNPGLAGGPEQFF
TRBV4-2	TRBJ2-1	CASSLTTASSAANEQFF
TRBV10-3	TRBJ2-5	CAISESEAQYF
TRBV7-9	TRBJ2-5	CASSRTGQLGETQYF
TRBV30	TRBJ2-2	CAWGGEDTGELFF
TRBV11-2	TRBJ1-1	CASSLGAMNTEAFF
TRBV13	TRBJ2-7	CASSSPLMRSEQYF
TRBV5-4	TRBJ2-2	CASSGDRAGELFF
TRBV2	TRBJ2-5	CASSEGGSGGVVETQYF
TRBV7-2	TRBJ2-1	CASSLVAGGQFF
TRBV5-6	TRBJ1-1	CASSLGGRGPAFF
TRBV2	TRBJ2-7	CASNQGPEQYF
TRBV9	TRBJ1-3	CASSVWVAGAGNTIYF
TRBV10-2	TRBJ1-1	CASSESGGLAEAFF